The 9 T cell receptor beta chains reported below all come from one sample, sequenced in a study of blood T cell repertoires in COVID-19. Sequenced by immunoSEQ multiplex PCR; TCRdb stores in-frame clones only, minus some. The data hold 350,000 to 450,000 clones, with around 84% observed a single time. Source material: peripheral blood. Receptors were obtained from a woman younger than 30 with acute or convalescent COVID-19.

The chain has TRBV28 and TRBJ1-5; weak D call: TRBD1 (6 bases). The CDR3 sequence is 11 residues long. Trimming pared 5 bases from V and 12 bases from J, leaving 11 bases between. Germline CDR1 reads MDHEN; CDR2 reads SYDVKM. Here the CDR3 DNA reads TGTGCCAGCAGTCCCACAGGGATCCAGCATTTT. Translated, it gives CASSPTGIQHF.

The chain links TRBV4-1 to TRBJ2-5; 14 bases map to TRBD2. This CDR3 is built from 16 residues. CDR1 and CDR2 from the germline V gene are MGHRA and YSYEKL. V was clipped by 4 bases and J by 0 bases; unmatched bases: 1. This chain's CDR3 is CASSLTSGGDQETQYF. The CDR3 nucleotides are TGCGCCAGCAGCCTGACTAGCGGGGGGGACCAAGAGACCCAGTACTTC.

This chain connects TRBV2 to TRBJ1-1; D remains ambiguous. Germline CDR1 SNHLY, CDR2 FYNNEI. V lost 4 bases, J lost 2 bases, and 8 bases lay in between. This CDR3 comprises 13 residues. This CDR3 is CASSVSRNTEAFF. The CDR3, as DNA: TGTGCCAGCAGTGTCAGTCGAAACACTGAAGCTTTCTTT.

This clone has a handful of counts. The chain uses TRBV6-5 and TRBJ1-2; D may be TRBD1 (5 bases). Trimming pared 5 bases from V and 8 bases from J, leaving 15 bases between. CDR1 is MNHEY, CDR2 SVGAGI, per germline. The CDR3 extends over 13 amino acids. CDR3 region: CASSTSVQGGYTF. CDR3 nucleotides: TGTGCCAGCAGTACCTCCGTCCAGGGCGGCTACACCTTC.

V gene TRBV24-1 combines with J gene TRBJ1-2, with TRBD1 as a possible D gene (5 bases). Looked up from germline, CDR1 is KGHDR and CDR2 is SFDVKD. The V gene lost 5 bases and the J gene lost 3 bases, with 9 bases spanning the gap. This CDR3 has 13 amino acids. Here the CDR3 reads CATSGRGYYGYTF. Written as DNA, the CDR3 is TGTGCCACCAGTGGTAGGGGCTACTATGGCTACACCTTC.

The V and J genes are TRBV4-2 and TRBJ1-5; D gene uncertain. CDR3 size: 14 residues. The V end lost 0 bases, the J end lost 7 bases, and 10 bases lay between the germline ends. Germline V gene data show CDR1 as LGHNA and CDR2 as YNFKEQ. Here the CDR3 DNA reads TGTGCCAGCAGCCAAGATCGCAGGATACAGCCCCAGCATTTT. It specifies CASSQDRRIQPQHF.

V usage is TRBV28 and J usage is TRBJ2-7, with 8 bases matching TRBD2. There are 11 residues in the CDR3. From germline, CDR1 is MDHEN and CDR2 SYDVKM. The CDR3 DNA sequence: TGTGTCTCGGGGGGGATCGGCGAGCAGTACTTC. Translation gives CVSGGIGEQYF. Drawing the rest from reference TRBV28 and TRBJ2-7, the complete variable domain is DVKVTQSSRYLVKRTGEKVFLECVQDMDHENMFWYRQDPGLGLRLIYFSYDVKMKEKGDIPEGYSVSREKKERFSLILESASTNQTSMYLCVSGGIGEQYFGPGTRLTVT.

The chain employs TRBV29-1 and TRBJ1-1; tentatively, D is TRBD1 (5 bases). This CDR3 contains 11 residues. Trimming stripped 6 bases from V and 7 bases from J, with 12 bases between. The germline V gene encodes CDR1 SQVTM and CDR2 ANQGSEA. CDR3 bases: TGCAGCGTATACCACAGGAGTGAAGCTTTCTTT. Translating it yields CSVYHRSEAFF.

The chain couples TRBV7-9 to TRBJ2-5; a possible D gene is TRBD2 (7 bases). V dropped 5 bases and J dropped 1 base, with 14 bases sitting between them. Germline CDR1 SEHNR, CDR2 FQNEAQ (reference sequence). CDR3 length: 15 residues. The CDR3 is CASSPPGGLQETQYF. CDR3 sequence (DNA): TGTGCCAGCAGCCCCCCGGGGGGCCTCCAAGAGACCCAGTACTTC. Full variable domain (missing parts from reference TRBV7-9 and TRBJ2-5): DTGVSQNPRHKITKRGQNVTFRCDPISEHNRLYWYRQTLGQGPEFLTYFQNEAQLEKSRLLSDRFSAERPKGSFSTLEIQRTEQGDSAMYLCASSPPGGLQETQYFGPGTRLLVL.